This TCR beta chain was captured by sequencing in a study of T cells in Graves' hyperthyroidism and ophthalmopathy. Study results and limitations: In simple terms, a model built on 13 V-J features told ophthalmopathy apart from stable hyperthyroidism. Blood samples included most of the expanded thyroid clonotypes exceeding 0.001.

RNA transcripts gave rise to amplified TCR beta CDR3 regions. The primer set for the first-round RT-PCR of the TCR CDR3 was HTBI. MiXCR, applied by TCRdb to the multiplex PCR reads, yields one record per CDR3 protein. In the table there are about 640,000 distinct CDR3 sequences, less than 25% of which are singletons. This clonotype was detected many times. Its matching antigen is unknown. Criteria for exclusion of patients were uncontrolled infection, other autoimmune disease, pregnancy or lactation. Trimming shortened V by 2 bases and J by 4 bases, and 14 bases separated the two germline ends. Germline V lookup: CDR1 SGHTA, CDR2 FQGNSA. The CDR3 has 15 residues.

Sample: blood. This chain connects TRBV7-2 to TRBJ1-2, with a weak D call TRBD1 (5 bases). This TCR was recovered from a man aged 25 to 40 with Graves' ophthalmopathy. CDR3 in amino acids: CASSLSPDRSYGYTF. The CDR3 nucleotides read TGTGCCAGCAGCTTATCCCCCGACAGATCCTATGGCTACACCTTC.